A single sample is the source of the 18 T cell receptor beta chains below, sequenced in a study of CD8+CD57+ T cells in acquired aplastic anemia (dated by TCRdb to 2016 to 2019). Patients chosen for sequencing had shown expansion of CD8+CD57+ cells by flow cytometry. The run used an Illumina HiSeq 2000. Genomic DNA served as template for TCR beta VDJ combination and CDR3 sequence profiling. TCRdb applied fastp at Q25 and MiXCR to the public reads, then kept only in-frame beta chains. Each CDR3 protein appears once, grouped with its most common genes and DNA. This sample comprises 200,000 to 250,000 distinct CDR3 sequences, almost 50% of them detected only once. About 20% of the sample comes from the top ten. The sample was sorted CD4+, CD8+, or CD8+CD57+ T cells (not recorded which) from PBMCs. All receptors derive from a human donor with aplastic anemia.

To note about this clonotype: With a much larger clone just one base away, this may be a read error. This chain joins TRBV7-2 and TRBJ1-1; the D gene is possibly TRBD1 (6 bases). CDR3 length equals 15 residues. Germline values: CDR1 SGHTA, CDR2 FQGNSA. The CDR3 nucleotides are TGTGCCAGCCGGGGTCTGGGGGCGGGGAACACTGGAGCTTTCTTT. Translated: CASRGLGAGNTGAFF. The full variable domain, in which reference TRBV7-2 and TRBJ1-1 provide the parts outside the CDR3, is GAGVSQSPSNKVTEKGKDVELRCDPISGHTALYWYRQSLGQGLEFLIYFQGNSAPDKSGLPSDRFSAERTGGSVSTLTIQRTQQEDSAVYLCASRGLGAGNTGAFFGQGTRLTVV.

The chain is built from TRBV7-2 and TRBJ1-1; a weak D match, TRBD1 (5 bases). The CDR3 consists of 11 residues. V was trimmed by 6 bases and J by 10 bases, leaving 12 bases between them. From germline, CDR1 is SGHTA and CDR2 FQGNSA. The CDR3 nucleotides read TGTGCCAGCAGGTACGGGGGACCAGCTTTCTTT. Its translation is CASRYGGPAFF.

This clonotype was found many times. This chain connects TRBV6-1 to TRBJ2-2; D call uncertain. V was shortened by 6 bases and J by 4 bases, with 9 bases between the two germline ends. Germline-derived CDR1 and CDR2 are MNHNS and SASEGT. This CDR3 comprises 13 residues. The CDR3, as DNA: TGTGCCAGCAGCTCGGACGGCACCGGGGAGCTGTTTTTT. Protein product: CASSSDGTGELFF.

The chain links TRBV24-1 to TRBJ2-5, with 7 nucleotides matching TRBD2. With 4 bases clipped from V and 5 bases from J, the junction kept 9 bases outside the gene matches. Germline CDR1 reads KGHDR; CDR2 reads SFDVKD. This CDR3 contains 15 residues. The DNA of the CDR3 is TGTGCCACCAGTGAAAGGAGCGGGACGTTGGAGACCCAGTACTTC. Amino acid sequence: CATSERSGTLETQYF.

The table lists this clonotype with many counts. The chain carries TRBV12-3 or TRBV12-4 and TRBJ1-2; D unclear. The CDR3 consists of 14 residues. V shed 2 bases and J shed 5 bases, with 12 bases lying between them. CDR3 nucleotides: TGTGCCAGCAGTTTAAGGGTTGGCCTTTATGGCTACACCTTC. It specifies CASSLRVGLYGYTF.

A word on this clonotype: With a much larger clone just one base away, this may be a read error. The CDR3 DNA reads as TGTGCCAGCAGCCTCACGGGACCACGGCGTAGCGAAGAACTGTTTTTT. Its protein product is CASSLTGPRRSEELFF. V usage is TRBV6-4 and J usage is TRBJ1-4; D may be TRBD1 (5 bases). Per the germline V gene, CDR1 is MRHNA and CDR2 is SNTAGT. This CDR3 contains 16 residues. The V end lost 6 bases, the J end lost 12 bases, and 26 bases lay between the germline ends.

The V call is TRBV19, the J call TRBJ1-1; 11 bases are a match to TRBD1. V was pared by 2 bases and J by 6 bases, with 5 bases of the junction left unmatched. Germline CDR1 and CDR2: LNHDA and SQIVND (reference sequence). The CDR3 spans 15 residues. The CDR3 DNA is TGTGCCAGTAGTATAACGGGACAGGGGGTCGCTGAAGCTTTCTTT. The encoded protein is CASSITGQGVAEAFF. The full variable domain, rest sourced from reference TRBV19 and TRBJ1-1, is DGGITQSPKYLFRKEGQNVTLSCEQNLNHDAMYWYRQDPGQGLRLIYYSQIVNDFQKGDIAEGYSVSREKKESFPLTVTSAQKNPTAFYLCASSITGQGVAEAFFGQGTRLTVV.

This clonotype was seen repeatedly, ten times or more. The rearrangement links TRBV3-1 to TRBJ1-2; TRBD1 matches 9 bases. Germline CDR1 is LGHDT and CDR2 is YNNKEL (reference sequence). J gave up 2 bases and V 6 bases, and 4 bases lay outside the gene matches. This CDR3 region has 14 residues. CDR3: CASRPTGGNYGYTF. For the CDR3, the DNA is TGTGCCAGCAGACCTACAGGGGGCAACTATGGCTACACCTTC.

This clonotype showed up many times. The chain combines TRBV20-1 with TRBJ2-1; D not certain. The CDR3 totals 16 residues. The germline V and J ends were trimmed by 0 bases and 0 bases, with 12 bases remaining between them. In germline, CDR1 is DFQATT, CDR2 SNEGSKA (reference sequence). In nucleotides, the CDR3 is TGCAGTGCTAGAGACCCTAGAGGTCGCTCCTACAATGAGCAGTTCTTC. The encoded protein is CSARDPRGRSYNEQFF.

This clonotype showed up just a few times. This CDR3 reads CSVGSAGGSYNEQFF. The CDR3 region has the DNA TGCAGCGTAGGCTCGGCGGGGGGGTCCTACAATGAGCAGTTCTTC. This rearrangement joins TRBV29-1 to TRBJ2-1, with 9 bases aligning to TRBD2. This CDR3 is 15 amino acids long. V lost 6 bases, J lost 1 base, and 7 bases stayed unmatched. Germline CDR1 is SQVTM and CDR2 is ANQGSEA.

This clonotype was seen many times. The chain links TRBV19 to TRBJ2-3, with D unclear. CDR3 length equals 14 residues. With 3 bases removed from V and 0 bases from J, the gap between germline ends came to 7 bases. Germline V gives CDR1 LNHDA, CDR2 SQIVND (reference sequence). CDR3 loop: CASSIWGSTDTQYF. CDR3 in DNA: TGTGCCAGTAGTATCTGGGGAAGCACAGATACGCAGTATTTT.

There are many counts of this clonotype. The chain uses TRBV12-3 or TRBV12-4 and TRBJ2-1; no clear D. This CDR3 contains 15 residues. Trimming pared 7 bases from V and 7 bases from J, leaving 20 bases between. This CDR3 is CASTTRRVRGNEQFF. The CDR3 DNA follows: TGTGCCAGCACTACCCGACGGGTCCGTGGGAATGAGCAGTTCTTC.

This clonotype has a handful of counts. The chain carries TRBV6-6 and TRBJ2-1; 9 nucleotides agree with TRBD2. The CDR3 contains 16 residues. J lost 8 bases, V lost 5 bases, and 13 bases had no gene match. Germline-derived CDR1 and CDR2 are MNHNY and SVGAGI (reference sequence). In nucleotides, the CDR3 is TGTGCCAGCAGTCCTTTTGGCGGGGGGGGCTCGGATGAGCAGTTCTTC. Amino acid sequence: CASSPFGGGGSDEQFF.

For the CDR3, the DNA is TGTGCCAGCAGCTTAGACATAATGGCAGATACGCAGTATTTT. It translates to CASSLDIMADTQYF. The chain joins TRBV7-2 to TRBJ2-3; no reliable D call. The CDR3 runs 14 residues. Looked up from germline, CDR1 is SGHTA and CDR2 is FQGNSA. The germline V and J ends were trimmed by 1 base and 4 bases, with 9 bases remaining between them.

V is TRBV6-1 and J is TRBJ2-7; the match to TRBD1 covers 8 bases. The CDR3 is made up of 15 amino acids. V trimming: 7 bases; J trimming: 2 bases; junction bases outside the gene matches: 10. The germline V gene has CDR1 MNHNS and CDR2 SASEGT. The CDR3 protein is CASNGSGGDPYEQYF. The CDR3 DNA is TGTGCCAGCAATGGATCAGGGGGCGATCCCTACGAGCAGTACTTC.

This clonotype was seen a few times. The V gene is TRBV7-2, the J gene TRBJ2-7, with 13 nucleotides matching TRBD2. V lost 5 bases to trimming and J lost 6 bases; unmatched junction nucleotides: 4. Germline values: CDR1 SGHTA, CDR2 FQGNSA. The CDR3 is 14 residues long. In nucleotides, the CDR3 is TGTGCCAGCAGCACTAGCGGGGGGGACGGCGAGCAGTACTTC. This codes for CASSTSGGDGEQYF.

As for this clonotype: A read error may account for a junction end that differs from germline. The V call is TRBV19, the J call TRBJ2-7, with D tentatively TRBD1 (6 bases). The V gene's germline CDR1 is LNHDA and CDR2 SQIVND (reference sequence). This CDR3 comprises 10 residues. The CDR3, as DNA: TGTGCCAGTAGTACCCGACACAGGGCCTTC. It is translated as CASSTRHRAF.

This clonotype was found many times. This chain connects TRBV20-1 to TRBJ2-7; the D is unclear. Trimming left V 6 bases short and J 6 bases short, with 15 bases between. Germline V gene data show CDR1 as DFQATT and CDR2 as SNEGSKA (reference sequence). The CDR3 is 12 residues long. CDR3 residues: CSASPPMAEQYF. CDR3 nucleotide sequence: TGCAGTGCCTCCCCTCCCATGGCCGAGCAGTACTTC.